The 21 T cell receptor beta chains below come from one sample, sequenced in a study of control samples from healthy donors and cancer patients. Using immunoSEQ multiplex PCR, the repertoire was profiled, and TCRdb retains in-frame clones only, with some absent. The sample holds 150,000 to 200,000 clones, about nine tenths seen once. The source material was blood. These receptors were obtained from a woman in her 30s in good health.

V and J are TRBV27 and TRBJ1-2; 10 bases agree with TRBD1. This CDR3 spans 14 amino acids. V shed 4 bases, J shed 8 bases, and the junction held 7 bases outside the gene matches. Germline lookup yields CDR1 MNHEY and CDR2 SMNVEV (reference sequence). The CDR3: CASSSDRGLGGYTF. As DNA, the CDR3 is TGTGCCAGCAGTTCTGACAGGGGGCTTGGCGGCTACACCTTC.

The chain has TRBV18 and TRBJ2-5; 7 bases are shared with TRBD1. The V gene's germline CDR1 is KGHSH and CDR2 LQKENI. This CDR3 contains 13 residues. J was trimmed by 5 bases and V by 4 bases; bases with no gene match: 4. CDR3: CASSQGARETQYF. CDR3 DNA: TGTGCCAGCTCACAGGGGGCGCGGGAGACCCAGTACTTC.

This clone was seen a single time. V usage is TRBV7-2 and J usage is TRBJ2-5; D unclear. V was clipped by 1 base and J by 1 base, with 7 bases between them. The CDR3 spans 14 residues. CDR1 and CDR2 from the germline V gene are SGHTA and FQGNSA. Written as DNA, the CDR3 is TGTGCCAGCAGCTTAGGCGGATTCCAAGAGACCCAGTACTTC. Its protein is CASSLGGFQETQYF.

The rearrangement uses TRBV7-3 and TRBJ2-1, with 8 nucleotides matching TRBD2. The CDR3 spans 15 residues. V lost 5 bases, J lost 8 bases, and 11 bases stayed unmatched. CDR1 and CDR2 from the germline V gene are SGHTA and FQGTGA. This CDR3 is CASSVGLGNLDEQFF. The DNA for the CDR3 is TGTGCCAGCAGCGTGGGACTAGGGAATTTGGATGAGCAGTTCTTC.

The chain joins TRBV27 to TRBJ2-3; D unresolved. The CDR3 loop spans 12 amino acids. The germline V and J ends were trimmed by 6 bases and 2 bases, with 6 bases remaining between them. Germline loops: CDR1 MNHEY, CDR2 SMNVEV (reference sequence). The chain's CDR3 is CASSAYTDTQYF. The CDR3 DNA follows: TGTGCCAGCAGCGCCTACACAGATACGCAGTATTTT.

V is TRBV29-1 and J is TRBJ2-1; D perhaps matches TRBD2 (6 bases). Germline V gene sequence: CDR1 SQVTM, CDR2 ANQGSEA. Trimming shortened V by 4 bases and J by 5 bases, and 15 bases separated the two germline ends. This CDR3 has 14 amino acids. CDR3 sequence (DNA): TGCAGCGTTGGTTTCGGGGGTGTAAACAATGAGCAGTTCTTC. It translates to CSVGFGGVNNEQFF.

The chain joins TRBV5-8 to TRBJ1-2, with TRBD1 identical over 8 bases. Looked up from germline, CDR1 is SGHTS and CDR2 is YDEGEE. With V trimmed by 0 bases and J by 2 bases, 0 bases remained unmatched. This CDR3 contains 14 residues. This CDR3 is CASSLGQGNYGYTF. The CDR3 DNA sequence: TGTGCCAGCAGCTTGGGACAGGGGAACTATGGCTACACCTTC.

The CDR3 here is CASSYGTFEKLFF. The CDR3 nucleotides read TGTGCCAGCAGTTACGGGACATTTGAAAAACTGTTTTTT. This chain joins TRBV6-5 and TRBJ1-4; possible D gene TRBD1, 6 bases. Germline V lookup: CDR1 MNHEY, CDR2 SVGAGI. CDR3 length equals 13 residues. The V gene lost 2 bases and the J gene lost 7 bases, with 8 bases spanning the gap.

This chain uses TRBV12-5 with TRBJ2-7, with a tentative D call TRBD2 (6 bases). Per germline, CDR1 LGHNT and CDR2 FRNRAP. V was cut by 3 bases and J by 5 bases, with 14 bases left in between. CDR3 length: 14 amino acids. The CDR3 spells CASGFSGGTNEQYF. CDR3 coding DNA: TGTGCTAGTGGTTTTTCTGGGGGGACGAACGAGCAGTACTTC.

The sample holds a few counts of this clone. The V and J genes are TRBV7-9 and TRBJ2-1; 12 bases map to TRBD2. CDR1 SEHNR and CDR2 FQNEAQ come from the germline V gene (reference sequence). CDR3 length: 15 amino acids. Trimming cost V 5 bases and J 7 bases; bases outside gene matches: 6. The CDR3 DNA reads TGTGCCAGCAGCGTCCTAGCGGGGGGGCTTAATGAGCAGTTCTTC. Its translation: CASSVLAGGLNEQFF.

This clone was recorded only once. V is TRBV5-5 and J is TRBJ2-7; D ambiguous. Trimming cost V 0 bases and J 0 bases, with 7 bases left between them. The CDR3 loop spans 14 amino acids. In germline, CDR1 is SGHKS, CDR2 YYEKEE (reference sequence). The CDR3 loop reads CASSLGRPSYEQYF. CDR3 DNA: TGTGCCAGCAGCTTGGGCAGACCCTCCTACGAGCAGTACTTC.

This clone appeared once. J is TRBJ1-1 and V is TRBV7-9; a possible D gene is TRBD1 (5 bases). The germline V gene has CDR1 SEHNR and CDR2 FQNEAQ (reference sequence). This CDR3 is 14 amino acids long. V lost 3 bases to trimming and J lost 3 bases, with 11 bases between them. CDR3 loop: CASSLGGSDTEAFF. The CDR3, as DNA: TGTGCCAGCAGCTTGGGGGGGAGTGACACTGAAGCTTTCTTT.

The genes are TRBV6-2 or TRBV6-3 and TRBJ2-7; TRBD1 matches at 8 bases. V was clipped by 2 bases and J by 2 bases; unmatched bases: 2. The CDR3 loop spans 14 amino acids. Germline assignment: CDR1 MNHEY and CDR2 SVGEGT. The CDR3, as DNA: TGTGCCAGCAGTTACGGGACAGGACCCTACGAGCAGTACTTC. Residues: CASSYGTGPYEQYF.

On this clone itself: The identical CDR3 is also encoded by other nucleotide sequences in the sample. V is TRBV18 and J is TRBJ1-5; D is undetermined. This CDR3 region has 14 residues. Trimming stripped 4 bases from V and 0 bases from J, with 7 bases between. Germline lookup yields CDR1 KGHSH and CDR2 LQKENI. DNA for the CDR3: TGTGCCAGCTCACGGGGAAATAGCAATCAGCCCCAGCATTTT. Its translation: CASSRGNSNQPQHF.

The V and J genes are TRBV15 and TRBJ1-4, with D possibly being TRBD1 (6 bases). V was cut by 2 bases and J by 1 base, with 11 bases left in between. This CDR3 comprises 16 residues. Looked up from germline, CDR1 is LNHNV and CDR2 is YYDKDF (reference sequence). This chain's CDR3 is CATSRSQTGTNEKLFF. The CDR3 bases are TGTGCCACCAGCAGATCCCAGACAGGAACTAATGAAAAACTGTTTTTT.

The genes are TRBV7-2 and TRBJ2-1; 14 positions agree with TRBD2. The germline V gene encodes CDR1 SGHTA and CDR2 FQGNSA. This CDR3 has 14 residues. The ends lost 4 bases at V and 7 bases at J; junction bases unmatched: 0. CDR3 DNA sequence: TGTGCCAGCAGCTGGACTAGCGGGAGGAATGAGCAGTTCTTC. It encodes CASSWTSGRNEQFF.

The J gene is TRBJ2-2, the V gene TRBV9, with 10 bases matching TRBD2. V trimming: 4 bases; J trimming: 4 bases; junction bases outside the gene matches: 10. CDR3 size: 17 residues. The V gene's germline CDR1 is SGDLS and CDR2 YYNGEE. The CDR3 sequence is CASSMVSGGLGTGELFF. The CDR3 region has the DNA TGTGCCAGCAGCATGGTTAGCGGGGGGTTGGGCACCGGGGAGCTGTTTTTT. Based on the CDR3 plus reference TRBV9 and TRBJ2-2, the full variable domain is DSGVTQTPKHLITATGQRVTLRCSPRSGDLSVYWYQQSLDQGLQFLIQYYNGEERAKGNILERFSAQQFPDLHSELNLSSLELGDSALYFCASSMVSGGLGTGELFFGEGSRLTVL.

This clone came up once. The V and J genes are TRBV25-1 and TRBJ2-1; tentative D call: TRBD2 (6 bases). V gave up 1 base and J gave up 6 bases, with 7 bases separating them. The CDR3 spans 13 residues. Germline V CDR1 and CDR2: MGHDK, SYGVNS. The chain's CDR3 is CASSESGGNEQFF. CDR3 DNA sequence: TGTGCCAGCAGTGAATCCGGGGGCAATGAGCAGTTCTTC. The entire variable domain, with the rest obtained from reference TRBV25-1 and TRBJ2-1, is as follows: EADIYQTPRYLVIGTGKKITLECSQTMGHDKMYWYQQDPGMELHLIHYSYGVNSTEKGDLSSESTVSRIRTEHFPLTLESARPSHTSQYLCASSESGGNEQFFGPGTRLTVL.

The chain carries TRBV7-9 and TRBJ2-1; 8 bases agree with TRBD2. The length of the CDR3 is 15 residues. The junction had 3 bases not matched to a gene; V was cut back by 1 base and J by 4 bases. Per the germline V gene, CDR1 is SEHNR and CDR2 is FQNEAQ (reference sequence). The CDR3 here is CASSLGVAGYNEQFF. CDR3 DNA: TGTGCCAGCAGCTTAGGGGTAGCGGGGTACAATGAGCAGTTCTTC.

The chain carries TRBV4-2 and TRBJ2-1; 11 bases agree with TRBD2. Germline-derived CDR1 and CDR2 are LGHNA and YNFKEQ. The J segment lost 5 bases and the V segment lost 3 bases, leaving 3 bases of the junction unmatched. The CDR3 sequence is 15 residues long. Here the CDR3 DNA reads TGTGCCAGCAGCCAGGGACTAGCGGAACACAATGAGCAGTTCTTC. Its protein is CASSQGLAEHNEQFF.

The V gene is TRBV6-4, the J gene TRBJ2-3, with TRBD2 identical over 10 bases. Germline V gene lookup returns CDR1 MRHNA and CDR2 SNTAGT. CDR3 length equals 15 residues. J was trimmed by 3 bases and V by 6 bases; bases with no gene match: 6. The CDR3 region is CASSPGTSETDTQYF. Written as DNA, the CDR3 is TGTGCCAGCAGCCCCGGGACTAGCGAGACAGATACGCAGTATTTT.